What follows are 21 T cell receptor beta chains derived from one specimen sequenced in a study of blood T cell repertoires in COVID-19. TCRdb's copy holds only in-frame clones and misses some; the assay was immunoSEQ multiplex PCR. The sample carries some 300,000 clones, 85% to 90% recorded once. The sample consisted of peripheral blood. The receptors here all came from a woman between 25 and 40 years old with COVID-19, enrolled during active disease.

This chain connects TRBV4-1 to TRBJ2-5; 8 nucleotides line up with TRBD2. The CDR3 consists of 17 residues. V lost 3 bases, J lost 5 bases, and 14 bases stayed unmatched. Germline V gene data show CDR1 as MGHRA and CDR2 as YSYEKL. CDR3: CASSQGLGLGRRETQYF. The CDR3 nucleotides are TGCGCCAGCAGCCAGGGCCTGGGACTAGGTCGCCGGGAGACCCAGTACTTC.

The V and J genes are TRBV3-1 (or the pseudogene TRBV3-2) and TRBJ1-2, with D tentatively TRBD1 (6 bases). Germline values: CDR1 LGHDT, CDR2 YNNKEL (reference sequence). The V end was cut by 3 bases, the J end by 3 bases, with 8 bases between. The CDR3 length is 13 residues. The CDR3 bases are TGTGCCAGCAGCCAGGGACACTACTATGGCTACACCTTC. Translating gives CASSQGHYYGYTF.

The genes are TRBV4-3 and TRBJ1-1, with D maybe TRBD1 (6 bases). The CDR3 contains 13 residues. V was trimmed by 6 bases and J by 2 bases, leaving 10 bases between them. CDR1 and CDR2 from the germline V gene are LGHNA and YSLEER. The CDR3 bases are TGCGCCAGCAGGGGGGCTGGCAACACTGAAGCTTTCTTT. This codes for CASRGAGNTEAFF.

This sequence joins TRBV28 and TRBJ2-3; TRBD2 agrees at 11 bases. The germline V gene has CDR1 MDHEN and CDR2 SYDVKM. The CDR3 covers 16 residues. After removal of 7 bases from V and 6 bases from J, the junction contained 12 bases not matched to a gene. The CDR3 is CASTHPVAGGEDTQYF. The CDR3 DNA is TGTGCCAGCACCCACCCGGTAGCGGGGGGGGAGGATACGCAGTATTTT.

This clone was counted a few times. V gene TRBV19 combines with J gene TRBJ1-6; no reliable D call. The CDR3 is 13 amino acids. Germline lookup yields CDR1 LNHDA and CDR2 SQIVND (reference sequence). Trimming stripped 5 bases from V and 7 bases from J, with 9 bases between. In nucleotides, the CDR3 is TGTGCCAGTAGTCCGCAGAAGAATTCACCCCTCCACTTT. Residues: CASSPQKNSPLHF.

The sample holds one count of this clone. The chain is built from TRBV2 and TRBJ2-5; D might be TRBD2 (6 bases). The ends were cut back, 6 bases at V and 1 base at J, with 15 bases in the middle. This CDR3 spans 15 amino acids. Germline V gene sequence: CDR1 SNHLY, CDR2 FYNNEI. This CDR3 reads CASRFVGGLQETQYF. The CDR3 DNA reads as TGTGCCAGCAGGTTCGTCGGGGGACTCCAAGAGACCCAGTACTTC.

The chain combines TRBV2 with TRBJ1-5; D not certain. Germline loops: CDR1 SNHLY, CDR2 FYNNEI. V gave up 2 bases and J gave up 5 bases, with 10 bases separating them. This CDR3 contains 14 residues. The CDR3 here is CASSESGWDQPQHF. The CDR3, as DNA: TGTGCCAGCAGTGAATCGGGGTGGGATCAGCCCCAGCATTTT.

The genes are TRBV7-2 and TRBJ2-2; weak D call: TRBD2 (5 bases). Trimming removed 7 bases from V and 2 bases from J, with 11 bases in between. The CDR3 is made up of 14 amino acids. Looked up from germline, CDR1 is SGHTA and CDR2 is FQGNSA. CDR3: CASTRTYNTGELFF. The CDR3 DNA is TGTGCCAGCACCCGGACTTATAACACCGGGGAGCTGTTTTTT.

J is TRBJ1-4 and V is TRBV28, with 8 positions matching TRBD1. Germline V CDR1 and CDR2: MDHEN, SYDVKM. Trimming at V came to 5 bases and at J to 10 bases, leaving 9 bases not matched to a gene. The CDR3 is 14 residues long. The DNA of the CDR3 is TGTGCCAGCAGTCCCGGGACAGGTTCGGGAAAACTGTTTTTT. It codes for CASSPGTGSGKLFF.

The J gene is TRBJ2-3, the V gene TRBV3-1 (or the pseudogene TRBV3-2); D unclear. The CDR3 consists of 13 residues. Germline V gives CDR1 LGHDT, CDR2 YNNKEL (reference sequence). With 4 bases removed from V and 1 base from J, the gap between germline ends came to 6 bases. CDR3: CASSPTGTDTQYF. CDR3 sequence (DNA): TGTGCCAGCAGCCCCACAGGCACAGATACGCAGTATTTT.

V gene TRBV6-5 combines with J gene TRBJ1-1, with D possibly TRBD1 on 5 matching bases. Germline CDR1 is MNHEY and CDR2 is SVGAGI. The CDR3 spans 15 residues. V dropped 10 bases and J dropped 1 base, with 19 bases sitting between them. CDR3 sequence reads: CANSEWGTGNTEAFF. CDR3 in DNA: TGTGCCAACTCCGAATGGGGTACAGGGAACACTGAAGCTTTCTTT.

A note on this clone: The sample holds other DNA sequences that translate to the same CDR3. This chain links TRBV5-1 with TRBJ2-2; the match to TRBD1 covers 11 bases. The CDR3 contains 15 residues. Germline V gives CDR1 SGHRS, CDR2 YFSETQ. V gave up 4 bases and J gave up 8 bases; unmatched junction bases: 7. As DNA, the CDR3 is TGCGCCAGCAGCCCCGGACAGGGGGCAGCGGGGGAGCTGTTTTTT. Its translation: CASSPGQGAAGELFF.

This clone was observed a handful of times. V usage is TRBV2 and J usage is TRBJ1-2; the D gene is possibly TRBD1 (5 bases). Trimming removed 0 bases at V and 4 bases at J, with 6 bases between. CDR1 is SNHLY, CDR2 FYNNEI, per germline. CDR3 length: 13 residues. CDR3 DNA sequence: TGTGCCAGCAGTGAAGCAGGGGTCTATGGCTACACCTTC. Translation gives CASSEAGVYGYTF. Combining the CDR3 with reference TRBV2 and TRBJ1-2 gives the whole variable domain EPEVTQTPSHQVTQMGQEVILRCVPISNHLYFYWYRQILGQKVEFLVSFYNNEISEKSEIFDDQFSVERPDGSNFTLKIRSTKLEDSAMYFCASSEAGVYGYTFGSGTRLTVV.

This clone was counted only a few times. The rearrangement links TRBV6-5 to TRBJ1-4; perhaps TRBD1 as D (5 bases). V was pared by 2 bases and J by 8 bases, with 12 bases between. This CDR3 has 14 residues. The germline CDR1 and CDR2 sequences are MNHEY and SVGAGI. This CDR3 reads CASSYGREVEKLFF. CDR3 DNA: TGTGCCAGCAGTTACGGCAGGGAGGTGGAAAAACTGTTTTTT.

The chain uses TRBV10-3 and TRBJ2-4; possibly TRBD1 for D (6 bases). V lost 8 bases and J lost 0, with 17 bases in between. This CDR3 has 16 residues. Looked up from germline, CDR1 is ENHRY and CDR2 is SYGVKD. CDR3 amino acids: CAIRDHRDLAKNIQYF. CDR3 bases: TGTGCCATCCGGGACCACAGGGATTTAGCCAAAAACATTCAGTACTTC.

CDR3 sequence: CASNTGTGGHGYTF. CDR3 DNA sequence: TGTGCCAGCAACACCGGGACAGGGGGCCATGGCTACACCTTC. The chain couples TRBV28 to TRBJ1-2; 12 bases map to TRBD1. The J segment lost 6 bases and the V segment lost 7 bases, leaving 6 bases of the junction unmatched. The V gene's germline CDR1 is MDHEN and CDR2 SYDVKM. The CDR3 extends over 14 amino acids.

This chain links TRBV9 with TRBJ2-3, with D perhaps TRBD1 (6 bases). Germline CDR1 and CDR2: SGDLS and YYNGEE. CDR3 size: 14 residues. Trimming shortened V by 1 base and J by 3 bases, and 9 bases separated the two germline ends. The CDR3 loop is CASSVRGLTDTQYF. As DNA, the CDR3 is TGTGCCAGCAGCGTAAGGGGGTTGACAGATACGCAGTATTTT.

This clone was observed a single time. In nucleotides, the CDR3 is TGTGCCAGCAAAGGACAGGGGGCGCAGGGCACTGAAGCTTTCTTT. Amino acids: CASKGQGAQGTEAFF. V is TRBV2 and J is TRBJ1-1; 11 bases fit TRBD1. The germline CDR1 and CDR2 sequences are SNHLY and FYNNEI. V gave up 7 bases and J gave up 4 bases; unmatched junction bases: 8. The CDR3 sequence is 15 residues long.

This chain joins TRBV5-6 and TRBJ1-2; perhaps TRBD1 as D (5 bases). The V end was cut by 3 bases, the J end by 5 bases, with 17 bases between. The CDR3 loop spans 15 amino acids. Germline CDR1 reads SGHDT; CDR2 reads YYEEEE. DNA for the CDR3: TGTGCCAGCAGCTATGACGGGGGTCGGAGATATGGCTACACCTTC. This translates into CASSYDGGRRYGYTF.

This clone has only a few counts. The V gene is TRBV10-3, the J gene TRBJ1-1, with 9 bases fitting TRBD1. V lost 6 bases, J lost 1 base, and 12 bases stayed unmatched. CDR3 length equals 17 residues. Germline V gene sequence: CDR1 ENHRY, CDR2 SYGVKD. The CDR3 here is CAIRTADRGIPNTEAFF. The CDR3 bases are TGTGCCATCAGAACCGCGGACAGGGGAATCCCGAACACTGAAGCTTTCTTT.

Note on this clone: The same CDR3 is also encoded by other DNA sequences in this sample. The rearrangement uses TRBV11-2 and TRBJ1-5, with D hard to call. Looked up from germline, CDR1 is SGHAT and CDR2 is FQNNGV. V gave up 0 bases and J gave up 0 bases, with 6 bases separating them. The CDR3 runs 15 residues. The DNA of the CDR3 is TGTGCCAGCAGCTTAGACAGGTATAGCAATCAGCCCCAGCATTTT. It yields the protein CASSLDRYSNQPQHF.